One and the same sample provided the 13 T cell receptor beta chains below, sequenced in a study of identical twins. TCRdb re-called the 5' RACE reads with MiXCR, one entry per CDR3 protein. The data contain about 260,000 distinct CDR3 sequences, about 7% of them singletons. The same data also went into a second study, on yellow fever vaccine responses in identical twins.

Material for sequencing was memory (CD45RO+) T cells sorted from blood. The receptors shown here come from a woman aged 18-29 years in good health.

The chain carries TRBV6-1 and TRBJ1-6; perhaps TRBD1 as D (5 bases). Per the germline V gene, CDR1 is MNHNS and CDR2 is SASEGT. The CDR3 has 15 residues. V was trimmed by 6 bases and J by 7 bases, leaving 16 bases between them. CDR3 amino acids: CASRQTTESNSPLHF. CDR3 coding DNA: TGTGCCAGCAGGCAGACGACAGAATCCAATTCACCCCTCCACTTT.

This CDR3 reads CASSRGRTVLTENYGYTF. The CDR3 nucleotides are TGTGCCAGCAGCCGGGGGCGTACCGTTCTTACCGAGAACTATGGCTACACCTTC. J is TRBJ1-2 and V is TRBV7-8; tentative D call: TRBD1 (6 bases). Trimming took 5 bases from V and 2 from J, leaving 24 bases between them. From germline, CDR1 is SGHVS and CDR2 FQNEAQ. The CDR3 has 18 residues.

The rearrangement uses TRBV6-4 and TRBJ2-3; 8 nucleotides match TRBD2. This CDR3 has 14 amino acids. Germline V CDR1 and CDR2: MRHNA, SNTAGT. V lost 5 bases to trimming and J lost 2 bases; unmatched junction nucleotides: 3. The CDR3: CASSPGLDTDTQYF. The DNA for the CDR3 is TGTGCCAGCAGTCCGGGACTAGACACAGATACGCAGTATTTT.

This clonotype was seen only a few times. J is TRBJ2-3 and V is TRBV6-2 or TRBV6-3; TRBD1 is a possible D gene (6 bases). The germline V gene has CDR1 MNHEY and CDR2 SVGEGT. V was clipped by 2 bases and J by 4 bases, with 13 bases between them. There are 15 residues in the CDR3. CDR3 nucleotides: TGTGCCAGCAGTTACGGGGGCGCACCTCCAGATACGCAGTATTTT. Translated, it gives CASSYGGAPPDTQYF.

J is TRBJ2-1 and V is TRBV24-1; 11 positions agree with TRBD1. This CDR3 region has 17 residues. Germline loops: CDR1 KGHDR, CDR2 SFDVKD. V lost 0 bases and J lost 9; bases outside the gene matches: 9. The CDR3: CATSDLGGGQGAFEQFF. The DNA of the CDR3 is TGTGCCACCAGTGATTTGGGGGGAGGACAGGGGGCGTTTGAGCAGTTCTTC.

This clonotype was seen a few times. The V gene is TRBV25-1, the J gene TRBJ2-7; 8 bases line up with TRBD1. The germline V gene has CDR1 MGHDK and CDR2 SYGVNS. After removal of 1 base from V and 7 bases from J, the junction contained 6 bases not matched to a gene. CDR3 length: 14 amino acids. The CDR3 region is CASSESRTGREQYF. DNA of the CDR3: TGTGCCAGCAGTGAATCCCGGACAGGGAGGGAGCAGTACTTC.

This clonotype was seen ten or more times. The chain links TRBV4-2 to TRBJ2-7, with a tentative D call TRBD2 (6 bases). The CDR3 totals 15 residues. Germline V gene lookup returns CDR1 LGHNA and CDR2 YNFKEQ. V was trimmed by 3 bases and J by 4 bases, leaving 16 bases between them. In DNA, the CDR3 is TGTGCCAGCAGCCAGGTGACGGGACTCCAATACGAGCAGTACTTC. Its protein is CASSQVTGLQYEQYF.

This chain links TRBV7-2 with TRBJ2-7, with 7 bases matching TRBD2. This CDR3 has 17 amino acids. The V segment lost 5 bases and the J segment 1 base; nucleotides outside the gene matches: 14. Germline CDR1 is SGHTA and CDR2 is FQGNSA. The CDR3 loop is CASSLRISGPQSYEQYF. As DNA, the CDR3 is TGTGCCAGCAGCCTCCGTATTAGCGGGCCGCAATCCTACGAGCAGTACTTC.

This rearrangement joins TRBV4-1 to TRBJ2-3; 8 positions agree with TRBD1. CDR1 is MGHRA, CDR2 YSYEKL, per germline. V shed 1 base and J 3 bases; nucleotides not matched to a gene: 3. The CDR3 length is 15 residues. This CDR3 is CASSQADRDTDTQYF. The CDR3 DNA follows: TGCGCCAGCAGCCAAGCGGACAGGGATACAGATACGCAGTATTTT.

This clonotype was observed many times. The chain joins TRBV20-1 to TRBJ2-3; 7 positions agree with TRBD2. This CDR3 comprises 14 residues. With 4 bases clipped from V and 6 bases from J, the junction kept 10 bases outside the gene matches. Germline values: CDR1 DFQATT, CDR2 SNEGSKA (reference sequence). DNA of the CDR3: TGCAGTGCTAACGCGGGAGCTGCCCGGGATACGCAGTATTTT. This gives the protein CSANAGAARDTQYF.

This clonotype was picked up many times. The chain recombines TRBV10-3 with TRBJ2-7; 7 bases are shared with TRBD1. CDR1 and CDR2 from the germline V gene are ENHRY and SYGVKD. V shed 6 bases and J 6 bases; nucleotides not matched to a gene: 5. This CDR3 contains 12 residues. The CDR3 sequence: CAISVDRAEQYF. Written as DNA, the CDR3 is TGTGCCATCAGCGTAGACAGGGCCGAGCAGTACTTC.

In the case of this clonotype: A much larger clone differs by one base, so this may be a read error. V usage is TRBV20-1 and J usage is TRBJ1-2; 10 nucleotides match TRBD1. The CDR3 has 16 amino acids. CDR1 is DFQATT and CDR2 is SNEGSKA in the germline V gene (reference sequence). CDR3 amino acids: CSARPGQGSRIDGFTF. CDR3 nucleotides: TGCAGTGCTAGGCCGGGACAGGGGAGTCGGATTGATGGCTTCACCTTC.

In its sample, this clonotype was seen a few times. This chain links TRBV5-1 with TRBJ2-2, with 11 positions matching TRBD2. Germline trimming cut 4 bases from V and 6 bases from J; bases unmatched to any gene: 8. From germline, CDR1 is SGHRS and CDR2 YFSETQ. The CDR3 totals 16 residues. The CDR3 coding sequence is TGCGCCAGCAGCGTATCTAGCGGGGGGCCTTCCGGGGAGCTGTTTTTT. Translation gives CASSVSSGGPSGELFF. Looking up the rest from reference TRBV5-1 and TRBJ2-2 gives the full variable domain: KAGVTQTPRYLIKTRGQQVTLSCSPISGHRSVSWYQQTPGQGLQFLFEYFSETQRNKGNFPGRFSGRQFSNSRSEMNVSTLELGDSALYLCASSVSSGGPSGELFFGEGSRLTVL.